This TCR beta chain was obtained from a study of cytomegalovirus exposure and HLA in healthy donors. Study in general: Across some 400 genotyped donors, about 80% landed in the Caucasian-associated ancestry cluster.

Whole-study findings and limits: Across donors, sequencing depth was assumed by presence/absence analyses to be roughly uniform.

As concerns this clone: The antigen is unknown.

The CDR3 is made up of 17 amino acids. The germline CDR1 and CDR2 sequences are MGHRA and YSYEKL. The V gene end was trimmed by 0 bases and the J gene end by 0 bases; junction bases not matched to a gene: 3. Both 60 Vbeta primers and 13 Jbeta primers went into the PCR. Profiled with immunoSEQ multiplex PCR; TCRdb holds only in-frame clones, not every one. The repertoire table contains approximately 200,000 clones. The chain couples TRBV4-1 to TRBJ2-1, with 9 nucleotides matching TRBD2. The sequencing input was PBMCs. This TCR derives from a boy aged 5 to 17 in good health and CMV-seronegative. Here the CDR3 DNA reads TGCGCCAGCAGCCAAGAAGGGCGGGGGGGCTCCTACAATGAGCAGTTCTTC. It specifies CASSQEGRGGSYNEQFF.